These 11 T cell receptor beta chains were sequenced from one sample in a study of cytomegalovirus exposure and HLA in healthy donors. It was with 60 Vbeta and 13 Jbeta primers that the PCR ran. Sequencing was performed with immunoSEQ multiplex PCR; in TCRdb, only in-frame clones are kept and a portion is missing. The profile shows 100,000 or so clones, about 74% of them singletons. The source material was PBMCs. These TCRs come from a female donor in good health and CMV-seronegative.

The chain uses TRBV7-3 and TRBJ1-2; the D gene is possibly TRBD1 (6 bases). V was shortened by 5 bases and J by 5 bases, with 12 bases between the two germline ends. The germline V gene has CDR1 SGHTA and CDR2 FQGTGA. The CDR3 consists of 13 residues. The CDR3 bases are TGTGCCAGCAGCCCCCTACAGGGTTATGGCTACACCTTC. Protein sequence: CASSPLQGYGYTF.

This chain joins TRBV2 and TRBJ1-2, with 8 nucleotides matching TRBD1. After removal of 8 bases from V and 8 bases from J, the junction contained 13 bases not matched to a gene. The CDR3 is made up of 14 amino acids. CDR1 and CDR2 (germline): SNHLY, FYNNEI. CDR3 in DNA: TGTGCCAGCGCCGCAGGGGGCTGGTTGGGAGGCTACACCTTC. Encoded protein: CASAAGGWLGGYTF.

The chain uses TRBV11-2 and TRBJ2-1; TRBD1 matches 8 bases. This CDR3 spans 14 amino acids. Germline V lookup: CDR1 SGHAT, CDR2 FQNNGV. V shed 5 bases, J shed 6 bases, and the junction held 6 bases outside the gene matches. This chain's CDR3 is CASSLRTGPNEQFF. The DNA of the CDR3 is TGTGCCAGCAGCCTCCGGACAGGGCCCAATGAGCAGTTCTTC.

The chain has TRBV15 and TRBJ1-5; a weak D match, TRBD1 (6 bases). This CDR3 contains 15 residues. Germline V gene lookup returns CDR1 LNHNV and CDR2 YYDKDF (reference sequence). V lost 3 bases and J lost 3, with 12 bases in between. The DNA of the CDR3 is TGTGCCACCAGCAGGAGGACAGTGGACAATCAGCCCCAGCATTTT. Its translation is CATSRRTVDNQPQHF.

The count of this clone is one. The V call is TRBV29-1, the J call TRBJ2-1, with D possibly TRBD1 on 5 matching bases. With 7 bases removed from V and 8 bases from J, the gap between germline ends came to 15 bases. This CDR3 has 12 amino acids. The germline V gene has CDR1 SQVTM and CDR2 ANQGSEA. CDR3 nucleotides: TGCAGCGCTTTGGAAGGGGTGTATGAGCAGTTCTTC. It encodes CSALEGVYEQFF.

This chain joins TRBV7-2 and TRBJ2-7, with no clear D. There are 13 residues in the CDR3. The germline V gene encodes CDR1 SGHTA and CDR2 FQGNSA. Deletions cut 5 bases from V and 3 bases from J, with 11 bases between. CDR3 sequence: CASSPQADYEQYF. The CDR3 nucleotides are TGTGCCAGCAGCCCCCAGGCCGACTACGAGCAGTACTTC.

The chain links TRBV19 to TRBJ1-2; TRBD1 aligns across 9 bases. Per germline, CDR1 LNHDA and CDR2 SQIVND (reference sequence). J lost 8 bases, V lost 3 bases, and 7 bases had no gene match. The CDR3 covers 14 residues. CDR3 nucleotide sequence: TGTGCCAGTAGTATCAAGCGTACAGGGGGCGGCTACACCTTC. This gives the protein CASSIKRTGGGYTF.

The V call is TRBV19, the J call TRBJ1-1; no firm D call. The CDR3 consists of 15 residues. Germline values: CDR1 LNHDA, CDR2 SQIVND (reference sequence). V lost 8 bases to trimming and J lost 2 bases, with 18 bases between them. CDR3 in amino acids: CASRATGAYNTEAFF. Here the CDR3 DNA reads TGTGCCAGTCGTGCGACGGGAGCCTACAACACTGAAGCTTTCTTT.

The chain combines TRBV9 with TRBJ2-5; 7 positions agree with TRBD2. Losses at the gene ends were 2 bases for V and 5 bases for J; bases not matched to a gene: 6. Germline CDR1 and CDR2: SGDLS and YYNGEE. This CDR3 has 14 amino acids. The CDR3 nucleotides read TGTGCCAGCAGCGTCGGCGGGGGTTCGGAGACCCAGTACTTC. It translates to CASSVGGGSETQYF.

The V gene is TRBV9, the J gene TRBJ1-3; D remains ambiguous. Trimming removed 2 bases from V and 4 bases from J, with 13 bases in between. Germline V gives CDR1 SGDLS, CDR2 YYNGEE. The CDR3 totals 15 residues. CDR3 residues: CASSVHPGSGNTIYF. Written as DNA, the CDR3 is TGTGCCAGCAGCGTCCATCCCGGTTCGGGAAACACCATATATTTT.

V is TRBV6-1 and J is TRBJ1-1; D is undetermined. The germline V gene has CDR1 MNHNS and CDR2 SASEGT. The germline V and J ends were trimmed by 6 bases and 4 bases, with 9 bases remaining between them. The CDR3 runs to 12 residues. The CDR3 protein is CASRLSGTEAFF. DNA of the CDR3: TGTGCCAGCAGATTATCGGGCACTGAAGCTTTCTTT.